These 19 T cell receptor beta chains were all obtained from the same sample, sequenced in a study of response to subunit inactivated influenza vaccine. TCRdb independently ran MiXCR on the RT-PCR reads; one entry per CDR3 protein. The data contain around 710,000 distinct CDR3 sequences, around 14% of them singletons. The sequenced sample was PBMCs from blood, obtained approximately 15 days before vaccination. The source of these receptors is a man in his forties or fifties who received an inactivated influenza vaccine.

The genes are TRBV5-5 and TRBJ2-7; TRBD1 matches at 9 bases. The ends lost 0 bases at V and 1 base at J; junction bases unmatched: 5. Germline V gives CDR1 SGHKS, CDR2 YYEKEE (reference sequence). The CDR3 is made up of 16 amino acids. The CDR3: CASSLGVGQGSYEQYF. The DNA of the CDR3 is TGTGCCAGCAGCTTGGGAGTTGGACAGGGGTCCTACGAGCAGTACTTC. The full variable domain, its missing parts supplied by reference TRBV5-5 and TRBJ2-7, is DAGVTQSPTHLIKTRGQQVTLRCSPISGHKSVSWYQQVLGQGPQFIFQYYEKEERGRGNFPDRFSARQFPNYSSELNVNALLLGDSALYLCASSLGVGQGSYEQYFGPGTRLTVT.

The rearrangement joins TRBV12-3 or TRBV12-4 to TRBJ2-5, with D maybe TRBD2 (6 bases). The CDR3 covers 13 residues. Trimming stripped 6 bases from V and 4 bases from J, with 12 bases between. The CDR3 spells CASRVAVGETQYF. The CDR3 DNA reads as TGTGCCAGCAGGGTAGCGGTTGGAGAGACCCAGTACTTC.

In this sample, this clonotype turned up many times. The V and J genes are TRBV29-1 and TRBJ2-5; 7 bases map to TRBD1. Germline V gene lookup returns CDR1 SQVTM and CDR2 ANQGSEA. With V trimmed by 3 bases and J by 1 base, 8 bases remained unmatched. The CDR3 sequence is 15 residues long. CDR3: CSVEIGTDTQETQYF. In DNA, the CDR3 is TGCAGCGTTGAGATCGGGACAGATACCCAAGAGACCCAGTACTTC.

This clonotype was observed at least ten times. The junction shows a germline mismatch at one end, possibly a read error. The chain couples TRBV5-1 to TRBJ2-5, with 13 bases identical to TRBD2. CDR3 size: 16 residues. The V gene's germline CDR1 is SGHRS and CDR2 YFSETQ. The CDR3 region has the DNA TGTGCCAGCAGCCCCCGACTAGCGGGGGGTCAGGAGACCCAGTACTTC. Its protein product is CASSPRLAGGQETQYF. The complete variable domain, with remaining parts taken from reference TRBV5-1 and TRBJ2-5, reads KAGVTQTPRYLIKTRGQQVTLSCSPISGHRSVSWYQQTPGQGLQFLFEYFSETQRNKGNFPGRFSGRQFSNSRSEMNVSTLELGDSALYLCASSPRLAGGQETQYFGPGTRLLVL.

This clonotype was detected a few times. The chain employs TRBV7-8 and TRBJ2-3; TRBD2 aligns across 9 bases. Germline loops: CDR1 SGHVS, CDR2 FQNEAQ. With V trimmed by 5 bases and J by 0 bases, 15 bases remained unmatched. CDR3 size: 19 residues. CDR3 in amino acids: CASSARDRGGAYSTDTQYF. CDR3 DNA: TGTGCCAGCAGCGCTAGGGATCGCGGGGGGGCCTATAGCACAGATACGCAGTATTTT.

This clonotype was detected many times. The chain joins TRBV20-1 to TRBJ2-7, with D possibly TRBD2 on 6 matching bases. Germline CDR1 is DFQATT and CDR2 is SNEGSKA (reference sequence). This CDR3 contains 14 residues. V lost 6 bases to trimming and J lost 2 bases, with 17 bases between them. The CDR3 DNA is TGCAGTGCCCGGTGGGCGGGGAGCACCTACGAGCAGTACTTC. It encodes CSARWAGSTYEQYF.

This clonotype was detected a few times. The chain is built from TRBV9 and TRBJ2-1, with TRBD2 matching 15 bases. V shed 2 bases and J 0 bases; nucleotides not matched to a gene: 15. This CDR3 has 22 residues. Germline CDR1 is SGDLS and CDR2 is YYNGEE. The CDR3 bases are TGTGCCAGCAGCGTCAGCTTTGGTCCCGGGACTAGCGGGGGGCCCTCCTACAATGAGCAGTTCTTC. This codes for CASSVSFGPGTSGGPSYNEQFF.

The chain carries TRBV18 and TRBJ1-1; D is undetermined. The CDR3 contains 14 residues. Germline V gives CDR1 KGHSH, CDR2 LQKENI. V lost 3 bases and J 1 base, leaving 9 bases between the germline ends. CDR3 loop: CASSPIHGNTEAFF. As DNA, the CDR3 is TGTGCCAGCTCACCGATACACGGGAACACTGAAGCTTTCTTT.

This chain links TRBV19 with TRBJ1-1; 8 bases are shared with TRBD1. The CDR3 is 14 amino acids. Looked up from germline, CDR1 is LNHDA and CDR2 is SQIVND (reference sequence). After removal of 6 bases from V and 5 bases from J, the junction contained 8 bases not matched to a gene. CDR3 DNA sequence: TGTGCCAGTAGACTGGACAGGGAAAGGACTGAAGCTTTCTTT. This gives the protein CASRLDRERTEAFF.

V usage is TRBV3-1 and J usage is TRBJ2-5; 7 bases fit TRBD2. Germline V gene lookup returns CDR1 LGHDT and CDR2 YNNKEL (reference sequence). V lost 1 base and J lost 0; bases outside the gene matches: 11. The CDR3 runs 18 residues. This chain's CDR3 is CASSQACSPRGDQETQYF. The DNA for the CDR3 is TGTGCCAGCAGCCAAGCATGTAGTCCCCGGGGGGACCAAGAGACCCAGTACTTC.

This clonotype turned up a few times. V and J are TRBV4-3 and TRBJ1-2; a possible D gene is TRBD1 (6 bases). Per the germline V gene, CDR1 is LGHNA and CDR2 is YSLEER. The CDR3 extends over 15 amino acids. Trimming pared 1 base from V and 4 bases from J, leaving 13 bases between. As DNA, the CDR3 is TGCGCCAGCAGCCAAGCTTGGGGGCAGAGCTATGGCTACACCTTC. Protein: CASSQAWGQSYGYTF.

This chain uses TRBV7-9 with TRBJ2-7; D uncertain. Deletions cut 4 bases from V and 4 bases from J, with 5 bases between. The germline CDR1 and CDR2 sequences are SEHNR and FQNEAQ (reference sequence). This CDR3 has 11 residues. CDR3 nucleotide sequence: TGTGCCAGCAGCTATAAATACGAGCAGTACTTC. It encodes CASSYKYEQYF.

This clonotype was picked up one time. One end of the junction fails to match germline, which may point to a read error. The J gene is TRBJ1-2, the V gene TRBV18, with 9 positions matching TRBD1. Per the germline V gene, CDR1 is KGHSH and CDR2 is LQKENI. This CDR3 contains 14 residues. In DNA, the CDR3 is TGTGCCAGCTCACCACCGTCCCTCCGGGACAGGGTAAAATTC. Translating gives CASSPPSLRDRVKF. The full variable domain, its missing parts supplied by reference TRBV18 and TRBJ1-2, is NAGVMQNPRHLVRRRGQEARLRCSPMKGHSHVYWYRQLPEEGLKFMVYLQKENIIDESGMPKERFSAEFPKEGPSILRIQQVVRGDSAAYFCASSPPSLRDRVKFGSGTRLTVV.

With regard to this clonotype: A read error may be the cause here, since a much bigger clone is one base away. V usage is TRBV20-1 and J usage is TRBJ2-7; 10 bases fit TRBD1. The CDR3 is made up of 17 amino acids. Germline V lookup: CDR1 DFQATT, CDR2 SNEGSKA (reference sequence). CDR3 DNA: TGCTGTGCTCTCAGCTCTAAGACAGGGGGCGTCTCCTACGAGCAGTACTTC. Translated, it gives CCALSSKTGGVSYEQYF.

This rearrangement joins TRBV4-1 to TRBJ1-1; D unclear. With 3 bases removed from V and 5 bases from J, the gap between germline ends came to 10 bases. The CDR3 has 13 residues. Germline loops: CDR1 MGHRA, CDR2 YSYEKL. Here the CDR3 reads CASSQYEGTEAFF. Written as DNA, the CDR3 is TGCGCCAGCAGCCAGTATGAGGGTACTGAAGCTTTCTTT.

There are a few counts of this clonotype. V and J are TRBV10-1 and TRBJ2-2; D not certain. Trimming took off 4 bases at V and 7 bases at J, with 10 bases between the two ends. Germline V gene sequence: CDR1 WNHNN, CDR2 SYGVQD (reference sequence). The CDR3 consists of 13 residues. The CDR3 spells CASSVLRGGELFF. In nucleotides, the CDR3 is TGCGCCAGCAGTGTACTAAGAGGCGGGGAGCTGTTTTTT.

This clonotype was counted ten times or more. The chain uses TRBV5-6 and TRBJ2-5; possibly TRBD2 for D (6 bases). The germline V and J ends were trimmed by 0 bases and 4 bases, with 10 bases remaining between them. The CDR3 consists of 14 residues. From germline, CDR1 is SGHDT and CDR2 YYEEEE. CDR3 protein: CASSLAPGGETQYF. DNA of the CDR3: TGTGCCAGCAGCTTGGCCCCCGGGGGAGAGACCCAGTACTTC.

In DNA, the CDR3 is TGCGCCAGCAGCCCGCCCGGGACAGGGCCTGGCTACACCTTC. Its translation: CASSPPGTGPGYTF. The rearrangement uses TRBV4-1 and TRBJ1-2; 9 bases are shared with TRBD1. This CDR3 is 14 amino acids long. With V trimmed by 4 bases and J by 7 bases, 7 bases remained unmatched. CDR1 and CDR2 from the germline V gene are MGHRA and YSYEKL.

This clonotype occurred a few times. For the CDR3, the DNA is TGCGCCAGCAGCTTGGGAGTCGGGGGCGGCTACACCTTC. Translating it yields CASSLGVGGGYTF. The V and J genes are TRBV5-1 and TRBJ1-2; possibly TRBD1 for D (6 bases). Deletions cut 0 bases from V and 8 bases from J, with 11 bases between. The CDR3 length is 13 residues. Germline assignment: CDR1 SGHRS and CDR2 YFSETQ.